Below, 23 T cell receptor beta chains from the same sample are listed, as sequenced in a study of cytomegalovirus exposure and HLA in healthy donors. The PCR had 60 Vbeta and 13 Jbeta primers. Here immunoSEQ multiplex PCR was the method, and the copy in TCRdb shows in-frame clones only, minus some. The sample yields around 220,000 clones, 75% to 80% seen once. The sequencing input was PBMCs. The receptor source for this set is a man aged 18 to 30 in good health and CMV-seronegative.

The chain is built from TRBV7-8 and TRBJ1-1; tentative D call: TRBD1 (6 bases). CDR1 is SGHVS and CDR2 is FQNEAQ in the germline V gene. V was trimmed by 0 bases and J by 6 bases, leaving 32 bases between them. The CDR3 runs 21 residues. CDR3 sequence: CASSLAGGRYRDTRRSSEAFF. CDR3 bases: TGTGCCAGCAGCTTAGCGGGCGGGAGATACCGGGACACGCGGAGAAGCTCTGAAGCTTTCTTT.

Here the CDR3 DNA reads TGTGCCAGCAGCCCTCCTTGGGGGGAGGGCAATGAGCAGTTCTTC. Protein sequence: CASSPPWGEGNEQFF. The rearrangement links TRBV4-2 to TRBJ2-1; TRBD2 aligns across 7 bases. V lost 4 bases, J lost 6 bases, and 9 bases stayed unmatched. CDR1 and CDR2 (germline): LGHNA, YNFKEQ. The CDR3 is 15 amino acids.

The rearrangement joins TRBV6-5 to TRBJ2-7; D is undetermined. This CDR3 is 13 amino acids long. V lost 6 bases to trimming and J lost 5 bases, with 14 bases between them. In germline, CDR1 is MNHEY, CDR2 SVGAGI. The CDR3 is CASSDISRHEQYF. For the CDR3, the DNA is TGTGCCAGCAGCGACATAAGCCGACACGAGCAGTACTTC.

This clone has just one count. This chain connects TRBV5-4 to TRBJ2-7; 7 bases are shared with TRBD2. Germline trimming cut 4 bases from V and 2 bases from J; bases unmatched to any gene: 9. From germline, CDR1 is SGHNT and CDR2 YYREEE (reference sequence). This CDR3 comprises 15 residues. CDR3 amino acids: CASSGGVATTYEQYF. CDR3 bases: TGTGCCAGCAGCGGGGGGGTGGCAACCACCTACGAGCAGTACTTC.

The rearrangement joins TRBV10-3 to TRBJ2-1; 9 nucleotides match TRBD2. Looked up from germline, CDR1 is ENHRY and CDR2 is SYGVKD. The CDR3 sequence is 17 residues long. The V and J ends lost 2 bases and 3 bases, in that order; junction bases with no gene match: 8. The chain's CDR3 is CAISEKASGIYYNEQFF. The CDR3 bases are TGTGCCATCAGTGAGAAGGCTAGCGGGATCTACTACAATGAGCAGTTCTTC.

V usage is TRBV9 and J usage is TRBJ2-1; tentative D call: TRBD2 (6 bases). V was clipped by 3 bases and J by 8 bases, with 18 bases between them. Germline V gene sequence: CDR1 SGDLS, CDR2 YYNGEE. This CDR3 contains 15 residues. Here the CDR3 reads CASSAHWGDFDEQFF. The CDR3 nucleotides read TGTGCCAGCAGCGCCCACTGGGGGGATTTCGATGAGCAGTTCTTC.

The rearrangement joins TRBV7-9 to TRBJ2-1; a weak D match, TRBD2 (5 bases). The CDR3 contains 12 residues. Looked up from germline, CDR1 is SEHNR and CDR2 is FQNEAQ (reference sequence). CDR3 sequence: CSGQGTSNEQFF. The CDR3 DNA follows: TGTTCCGGGCAAGGAACTAGCAATGAGCAGTTCTTC.

A single count supports this clone. The chain joins TRBV6-5 to TRBJ1-1; maybe TRBD1 (5 bases). Trimming pared 8 bases from V and 7 bases from J, leaving 11 bases between. The CDR3 sequence is 11 residues long. Germline loops: CDR1 MNHEY, CDR2 SVGAGI. In nucleotides, the CDR3 is TGTGCCAGCCGCGGGGGATTTGAAGCTTTCTTT. Translated, it gives CASRGGFEAFF.

The V gene is TRBV30, the J gene TRBJ2-7; TRBD2 is a possible D gene (5 bases). Germline V gene lookup returns CDR1 GTSNPN and CDR2 SVGIG (reference sequence). The CDR3 has 12 residues. Trimming cost V 3 bases and J 4 bases, with 10 bases left between them. In DNA form, the CDR3 reads TGTGCCTGGAGGGGGAGTGGGTACGAGCAGTACTTC. This translates into CAWRGSGYEQYF. Using reference TRBV30 and TRBJ2-7 for the parts outside the CDR3, the full variable domain is SQTIHQWPATLVQPVGSPLSLECTVEGTSNPNLYWYRQAAGRGLQLLFYSVGIGQISSEVPQNLSASRPQDRQFILSSKKLLLSDSGFYLCAWRGSGYEQYFGPGTRLTVT.

The V and J genes are TRBV29-1 and TRBJ1-1; no clear D. Trimming removed 4 bases at V and 2 bases at J, with 11 bases between. Germline values: CDR1 SQVTM, CDR2 ANQGSEA. The CDR3 has 13 residues. This CDR3 reads CSVAPLFNTEAFF. CDR3 DNA sequence: TGCAGCGTTGCTCCCCTTTTTAACACTGAAGCTTTCTTT.

CDR3 region: CASSLGLAAYNEQFF. The CDR3 bases are TGTGCCAGCAGCTTAGGACTAGCGGCCTACAATGAGCAGTTCTTC. The chain employs TRBV7-9 and TRBJ2-1, with 9 bases aligning to TRBD2. With V trimmed by 1 base and J by 2 bases, 0 bases remained unmatched. CDR3 length equals 15 residues. CDR1 is SEHNR, CDR2 FQNEAQ, per germline (reference sequence).

The CDR3 here is CASRLRPDNQEQFF. In DNA, the CDR3 is TGTGCCAGCAGACTCCGCCCGGACAACCAAGAGCAGTTCTTC. V is TRBV6-6 and J is TRBJ2-1; D is possibly TRBD1 (5 bases). Trimming stripped 6 bases from V and 10 bases from J, with 19 bases between. Germline CDR1 reads MNHNY; CDR2 reads SVGAGI (reference sequence). This CDR3 spans 14 amino acids.

CDR3 sequence (DNA): TGTGCCAGCACCAACAGGGGGCTCCACACCTTC. This encodes CASTNRGLHTF. The V call is TRBV6-1, the J call TRBJ1-2; TRBD1 matches at 9 bases. The germline V gene has CDR1 MNHNS and CDR2 SASEGT. The CDR3 totals 11 residues. The trim removed 7 bases at V and 12 bases at J, leaving 6 bases unmatched.

The chain is built from TRBV5-6 and TRBJ1-2, with D maybe TRBD1 (6 bases). This CDR3 region has 15 residues. Germline-derived CDR1 and CDR2 are SGHDT and YYEEEE. V lost 4 bases and J lost 1, with 14 bases in between. The CDR3 region is CASSAPGTYNYGYTF. CDR3 DNA sequence: TGTGCCAGCAGCGCCCCCGGGACATATAACTATGGCTACACCTTC. Looking up the rest from reference TRBV5-6 and TRBJ1-2 gives the full variable domain: DAGVTQSPTHLIKTRGQQVTLRCSPKSGHDTVSWYQQALGQGPQFIFQYYEEEERQRGNFPDRFSGHQFPNYSSELNVNALLLGDSALYLCASSAPGTYNYGYTFGSGTRLTVV.

DNA for the CDR3: TGTGCCAGTAGTACAACAGGGGAGGAGACCCAGTACTTC. Residues: CASSTTGEETQYF. This rearrangement joins TRBV19 to TRBJ2-5; 7 nucleotides line up with TRBD1. V lost 4 bases, J lost 5 bases, and 4 bases stayed unmatched. This CDR3 comprises 13 residues. Germline V gene data show CDR1 as LNHDA and CDR2 as SQIVND (reference sequence).

On this clone itself: One junction end does not reproduce the germline sequence, and a read error may be involved. The CDR3 DNA reads TGTTCCAGCAGCACACTCACCAGGGGGAAAGGAGATACGCAGTATTTT. Protein sequence: CSSSTLTRGKGDTQYF. The chain is built from TRBV7-9 and TRBJ2-3, with TRBD1 matching over 7 bases. Germline V gene data show CDR1 as SEHNR and CDR2 as FQNEAQ (reference sequence). This CDR3 contains 16 residues.

This chain uses TRBV5-1 with TRBJ1-4; tentative D call: TRBD1 (5 bases). With 1 base removed from V and 8 bases from J, the gap between germline ends came to 15 bases. This CDR3 has 15 residues. Germline assignment: CDR1 SGHRS and CDR2 YFSETQ. The CDR3 is CASSLSGQGGEKLFF. The CDR3 DNA reads TGCGCCAGCAGCTTGAGTGGCCAGGGCGGAGAAAAACTGTTTTTT.

This clone was counted only a few times. The V gene is TRBV7-9, the J gene TRBJ1-1; TRBD1 matches 7 bases. CDR3 length: 14 residues. After removal of 3 bases from V and 4 bases from J, the junction contained 5 bases not matched to a gene. CDR1 and CDR2 from the germline V gene are SEHNR and FQNEAQ (reference sequence). The chain's CDR3 is CASSFKGAGTEAFF. CDR3 in DNA: TGTGCCAGCAGCTTCAAGGGGGCCGGCACTGAAGCTTTCTTT.

V gene TRBV19 combines with J gene TRBJ1-2, with D unclear. V was shortened by 2 bases and J by 8 bases, with 15 bases between the two germline ends. CDR3 size: 14 residues. The germline V gene encodes CDR1 LNHDA and CDR2 SQIVND (reference sequence). CDR3 DNA sequence: TGTGCCAGTAGTATAACCGGCTCTCCGGGAGGCTACACCTTC. As protein: CASSITGSPGGYTF. Using reference TRBV19 and TRBJ1-2 for the parts outside the CDR3, the full variable domain is DGGITQSPKYLFRKEGQNVTLSCEQNLNHDAMYWYRQDPGQGLRLIYYSQIVNDFQKGDIAEGYSVSREKKESFPLTVTSAQKNPTAFYLCASSITGSPGGYTFGSGTRLTVV.

About this clone: Other nucleotide sequences from this sample produce the same CDR3. The V call is TRBV5-6, the J call TRBJ1-5, with D unclear. The CDR3 extends over 14 amino acids. The germline V gene encodes CDR1 SGHDT and CDR2 YYEEEE. V lost 0 bases, J lost 3 bases, and 7 bases lay in between. CDR3 nucleotide sequence: TGTGCCAGCAGCTTGGGGCAGGTCAATCAGCCCCAGCATTTT. Translation gives CASSLGQVNQPQHF. Filled out from reference TRBV5-6 and TRBJ1-5, the complete variable domain reads DAGVTQSPTHLIKTRGQQVTLRCSPKSGHDTVSWYQQALGQGPQFIFQYYEEEERQRGNFPDRFSGHQFPNYSSELNVNALLLGDSALYLCASSLGQVNQPQHFGDGTRLSIL.

The chain joins TRBV7-3 to TRBJ2-7; TRBD2 matches at 10 bases. The germline V gene encodes CDR1 SGHTA and CDR2 FQGTGA. The CDR3 is made up of 14 amino acids. The ends lost 5 bases at V and 3 bases at J; junction bases unmatched: 4. The CDR3 DNA follows: TGTGCCAGCAGCCCGCTAGCGGGAGTCTACGAGCAGTACTTC. As protein: CASSPLAGVYEQYF.

The rearrangement uses TRBV5-1 and TRBJ2-4; TRBD1 aligns across 9 bases. The CDR3 has 14 residues. V lost 3 bases and J lost 8; bases outside the gene matches: 6. From germline, CDR1 is SGHRS and CDR2 YFSETQ. The DNA for the CDR3 is TGCGCCAGCAGCTCGGGACAGGGTCAGGACATTCAGTACTTC. This encodes CASSSGQGQDIQYF.

The chain is built from TRBV7-9 and TRBJ1-1, with TRBD1 matching over 7 bases. This CDR3 comprises 15 residues. Trimming at V came to 6 bases and at J to 0 bases, leaving 7 bases not matched to a gene. Germline V gene sequence: CDR1 SEHNR, CDR2 FQNEAQ (reference sequence). CDR3 residues: CASRDRDSLNTEAFF. CDR3 DNA: TGTGCCAGCAGGGATAGGGACAGCTTGAACACTGAAGCTTTCTTT.